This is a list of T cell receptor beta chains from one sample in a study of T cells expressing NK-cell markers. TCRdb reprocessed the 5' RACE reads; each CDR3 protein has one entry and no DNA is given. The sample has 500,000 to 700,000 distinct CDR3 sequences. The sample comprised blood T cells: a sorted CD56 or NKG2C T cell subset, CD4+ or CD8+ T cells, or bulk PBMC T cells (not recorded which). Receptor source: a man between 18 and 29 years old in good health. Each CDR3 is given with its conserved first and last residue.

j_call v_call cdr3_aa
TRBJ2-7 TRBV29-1 CSVAGGDGLEQYF
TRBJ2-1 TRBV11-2 CASSLQPSGSGLLHEQFF
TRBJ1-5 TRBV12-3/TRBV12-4 CASSLGPHQPQHF
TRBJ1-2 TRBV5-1 CASSKHTSGTGYNYGYTF
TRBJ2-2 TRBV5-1 CASSFAGSERRELFF
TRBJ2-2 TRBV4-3 CASSLSGRELFF
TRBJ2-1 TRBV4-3 CASSQDLRDRAHEQFF
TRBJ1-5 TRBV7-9 CASSPSTGSTQPQHF
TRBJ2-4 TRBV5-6 CASSLSGRENIQYF
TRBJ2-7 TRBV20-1 CSARVLQRSYEQYF
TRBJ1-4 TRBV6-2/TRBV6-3 CASSQRDRAYEKLFF
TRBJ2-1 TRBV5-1 CASSLLVGGKEGNEQFF
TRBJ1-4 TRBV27 CASSSPRQNEKLFF
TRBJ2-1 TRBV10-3 CAISESTQRTTVSRRNEQFF
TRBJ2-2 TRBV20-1 CSAREEGAKSPGELFF
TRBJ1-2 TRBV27 CASSYRQGAIYGYTF
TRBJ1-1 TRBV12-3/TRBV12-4 CASFRDRMNTEAFF
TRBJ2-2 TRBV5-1 CASSPLKGAVGELFF
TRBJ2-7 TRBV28 CASSYPGQGAGEQYF
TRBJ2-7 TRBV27 CASRTGGFNGEQYF
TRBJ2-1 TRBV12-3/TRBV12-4 CASTRGGYNEQFF
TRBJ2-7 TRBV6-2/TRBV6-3 CASSYGSGRALSYEQYF
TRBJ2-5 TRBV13 CASSFYSGSGQETQYF
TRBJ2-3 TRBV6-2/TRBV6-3 CASSYLGEGTDTQYF
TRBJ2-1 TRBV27 CASSLLQINEQFF
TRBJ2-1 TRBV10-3 CAISPTGYNEQFF
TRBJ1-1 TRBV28 CASSRGTGTAFF
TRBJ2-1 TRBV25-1 CASSGPGTGEIRSEQFF
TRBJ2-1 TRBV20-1 CSAPGGLAGEDEQFF
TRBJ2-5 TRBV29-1 CSVDLGRETQYF
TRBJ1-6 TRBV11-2 CASSLVRTGRSPLHF
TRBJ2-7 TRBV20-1 CSATDSTTTYEQYF
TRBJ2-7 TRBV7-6 CASSPLLSTSGRNYEQYF
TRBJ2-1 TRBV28 CASSRLAGGNEQFF
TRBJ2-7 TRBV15 CATSPQTRNEQYF
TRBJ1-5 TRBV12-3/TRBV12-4 CASSQRQGVGDQPQHF
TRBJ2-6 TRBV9 CASSVASQGNVLTF
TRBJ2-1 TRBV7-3 CASGRDTVDEQFF
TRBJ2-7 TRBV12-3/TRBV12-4 CASSRQGSSYEQYF
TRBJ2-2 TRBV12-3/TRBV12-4 CASSFSVREGHTGELFF